This entry lists 24 T cell receptor beta chains sequenced from one sample in a study of blood T cell repertoires in COVID-19. This table comes from immunoSEQ multiplex PCR, and its TCRdb copy is limited to in-frame clones, with some not included. This table holds some 460,000 clones, 70% to 90% found once. The specimen sequenced was PBMCs or T cells enriched from blood (not recorded which). These TCRs come from a woman younger than 35 with acute COVID-19.

V and J are TRBV28 and TRBJ1-5; D is unclear. V shed 3 bases and J shed 2 bases, with 8 bases lying between them. The germline V gene encodes CDR1 MDHEN and CDR2 SYDVKM. The CDR3 length is 14 residues. The CDR3 region has the DNA TGTGCCAGCAGTTTTCGAGGAGGCAATCAGCCCCAGCATTTT. This sequence encodes CASSFRGGNQPQHF.

The sample holds a few counts of this clone. The chain employs TRBV18 and TRBJ2-3; possible D gene TRBD2, 6 bases. The V and J ends lost 1 base and 2 bases respectively, with 13 bases between them. The CDR3 consists of 16 residues. Germline loops: CDR1 KGHSH, CDR2 LQKENI. This CDR3 is CASSPRLATYTDTQYF. Here the CDR3 DNA reads TGTGCCAGCTCACCACGCCTAGCGACCTACACAGATACGCAGTATTTT. The full variable domain, with the rest looked up from reference TRBV18 and TRBJ2-3, is NAGVMQNPRHLVRRRGQEARLRCSPMKGHSHVYWYRQLPEEGLKFMVYLQKENIIDESGMPKERFSAEFPKEGPSILRIQQVVRGDSAAYFCASSPRLATYTDTQYFGPGTRLTVL.

The CDR3 is CASSPGDRARDEQYF. In DNA, the CDR3 is TGTGCCAGCTCACCTGGGGACAGGGCAAGGGACGAGCAGTACTTC. The V and J genes are TRBV18 and TRBJ2-7, with 9 nucleotides matching TRBD1. Trimming at V came to 3 bases and at J to 5 bases, leaving 8 bases not matched to a gene. Germline V lookup: CDR1 KGHSH, CDR2 LQKENI. This CDR3 is 15 amino acids long.

The chain is built from TRBV10-3 and TRBJ2-7; the match to TRBD1 covers 9 bases. Germline-derived CDR1 and CDR2 are ENHRY and SYGVKD. This CDR3 spans 14 amino acids. V was pared by 6 bases and J by 2 bases, with 5 bases of the junction left unmatched. CDR3 nucleotides: TGTGCCATCAGAGGGACAGGGCGACCCTACGAGCAGTACTTC. The encoded protein is CAIRGTGRPYEQYF.

The chain links TRBV27 to TRBJ2-5; D perhaps matches TRBD2 (6 bases). Germline CDR1 reads MNHEY; CDR2 reads SMNVEV (reference sequence). This CDR3 region has 14 residues. V was cut by 6 bases and J by 5 bases, with 16 bases left in between. The CDR3 nucleotides read TGTGCCAGCAGGAACGGTGGGGCGGGGGAGACCCAGTACTTC. Protein: CASRNGGAGETQYF.

This clone was counted ten times or more. This chain links TRBV2 with TRBJ1-2, with D uncertain. This CDR3 has 12 amino acids. The V gene's germline CDR1 is SNHLY and CDR2 FYNNEI. Trimming cost V 2 bases and J 4 bases, with 5 bases left between them. CDR3 in DNA: TGTGCCAGCAGTGAATCAGGCTATGGCTACACCTTC. The encoded protein is CASSESGYGYTF. Based on the CDR3 plus reference TRBV2 and TRBJ1-2, the full variable domain is EPEVTQTPSHQVTQMGQEVILRCVPISNHLYFYWYRQILGQKVEFLVSFYNNEISEKSEIFDDQFSVERPDGSNFTLKIRSTKLEDSAMYFCASSESGYGYTFGSGTRLTVV.

The chain links TRBV29-1 to TRBJ1-4; D is possibly TRBD1 (6 bases). This CDR3 has 13 residues. Trimming cost V 6 bases and J 5 bases, with 13 bases left between them. From germline, CDR1 is SQVTM and CDR2 ANQGSEA. The CDR3 DNA follows: TGCAGCGTGTTGACAGGTGGGAATGAAAAACTGTTTTTT. Its translation: CSVLTGGNEKLFF.

The chain has TRBV6-5 and TRBJ1-1; D gene ambiguous. V dropped 2 bases and J dropped 0 bases, with 7 bases sitting between them. Germline V gene data show CDR1 as MNHEY and CDR2 as SVGAGI. This CDR3 has 14 residues. The CDR3 nucleotides read TGTGCCAGCAGTTACACAGCTATGAACACTGAAGCTTTCTTT. Its protein product is CASSYTAMNTEAFF.

The chain combines TRBV4-3 with TRBJ2-3, with a possible D match to TRBD2 (6 bases). This CDR3 has 16 amino acids. Looked up from germline, CDR1 is LGHNA and CDR2 is YSLEER. Trimming stripped 0 bases from V and 7 bases from J, with 17 bases between. CDR3 nucleotides: TGCGCCAGCAGCCAAGAGGGCGGACGGGGAGGAAATACGCAGTATTTT. Encoded protein: CASSQEGGRGGNTQYF.

The V and J genes are TRBV30 and TRBJ1-5, with 7 bases fitting TRBD1. Germline CDR1 GTSNPN, CDR2 SVGIG (reference sequence). V gave up 2 bases and J gave up 4 bases; unmatched junction bases: 11. The CDR3 runs 16 residues. CDR3: CAWSPYRGGSNQPQHF. In DNA form, the CDR3 reads TGTGCCTGGAGTCCCTACAGGGGCGGCTCGAATCAGCCCCAGCATTTT.

This sequence joins TRBV11-2 and TRBJ2-7; weak D call: TRBD2 (6 bases). The CDR3 is 12 residues long. Germline V gene lookup returns CDR1 SGHAT and CDR2 FQNNGV. Between the trimmed V and J ends, which lost 1 base and 7 bases, there was a span of 8 bases. The CDR3 loop is CASSLGGGEQYF. DNA for the CDR3: TGTGCCAGCAGCTTAGGTGGGGGGGAGCAGTACTTC.

The chain recombines TRBV7-2 with TRBJ1-5, with TRBD1 identical over 8 bases. The V gene's germline CDR1 is SGHTA and CDR2 FQGNSA. After removal of 6 bases from V and 4 bases from J, the junction contained 8 bases not matched to a gene. The CDR3 is made up of 15 amino acids. The CDR3 is CASSHGTGENQPQHF. In nucleotides, the CDR3 is TGTGCCAGCAGTCATGGGACAGGTGAAAATCAGCCCCAGCATTTT.

The gene calls are TRBV4-1 and TRBJ2-1; 7 bases line up with TRBD1. The germline V gene has CDR1 MGHRA and CDR2 YSYEKL. Unmatched junction bases numbered 6, after V lost 2 bases and J lost 2 bases. The CDR3 totals 16 residues. CDR3 in amino acids: CASSQPDRRPYNEQFF. In nucleotides, the CDR3 is TGCGCCAGCAGCCAACCGGACAGGCGACCCTACAATGAGCAGTTCTTC.

The chain uses TRBV5-4 and TRBJ2-3, with D possibly being TRBD1 (5 bases). This CDR3 spans 15 amino acids. Deletions cut 4 bases from V and 8 bases from J, with 20 bases between. CDR1 is SGHNT and CDR2 is YYREEE in the germline V gene (reference sequence). The DNA for the CDR3 is TGTGCCAGCAGCCCTGTCGGACAAAGCACGGGTACGCAGTATTTT. Its translation is CASSPVGQSTGTQYF.

The genes are TRBV23-1 and TRBJ2-3, with D perhaps TRBD2 (5 bases). TRBV23-1 qualifies as an ORF whose function is uncertain. Trimming shortened V by 6 bases and J by 4 bases, and 17 bases separated the two germline ends. The CDR3 totals 15 residues. The CDR3 is CASSRDGERADTQYF. Here the CDR3 DNA reads TGCGCCAGCAGCCGAGATGGGGAGAGGGCAGATACGCAGTATTTT.

The chain is built from TRBV4-2 and TRBJ1-2, with a weak D call TRBD1 (6 bases). The V end was cut by 4 bases, the J end by 3 bases, with 12 bases between. The CDR3 loop spans 14 amino acids. Germline CDR1 reads LGHNA; CDR2 reads YNFKEQ. The DNA of the CDR3 is TGTGCCAGCAGCCCCCGGGCAGGGGACTATGGCTACACCTTC. Its translation is CASSPRAGDYGYTF.

This clone showed up just once. V is TRBV24-1 and J is TRBJ2-4, with D possibly TRBD1 on 5 matching bases. Trimming took off 0 bases at V and 6 bases at J, with 5 bases between the two ends. CDR1 and CDR2 (germline): KGHDR, SFDVKD. This CDR3 region has 13 residues. The CDR3 nucleotides read TGTGCCACCAGTGATTTGGACAGAAACATTCAGTACTTC. The encoded protein is CATSDLDRNIQYF.

The rearrangement joins TRBV5-1 to TRBJ2-3, with a weak D call TRBD1 (6 bases). Germline V CDR1 and CDR2: SGHRS, YFSETQ. This CDR3 contains 16 residues. Trimming stripped 6 bases from V and 2 bases from J, with 19 bases between. The CDR3 region is CASNGRGMEDTDTQYF. DNA for the CDR3: TGCGCCAGCAACGGAAGGGGGATGGAGGACACAGATACGCAGTATTTT.

This clone was picked up one time. This chain joins TRBV29-1 and TRBJ2-1; 11 bases fit TRBD2. The V gene's germline CDR1 is SQVTM and CDR2 ANQGSEA. V trimming: 7 bases; J trimming: 0 bases; junction bases outside the gene matches: 5. The CDR3 loop spans 15 amino acids. The CDR3 DNA follows: TGCAGCGCCGGACTAGCGGGTCTCTCCTACAATGAGCAGTTCTTC. The encoded protein is CSAGLAGLSYNEQFF.

This chain connects TRBV27 to TRBJ2-5; the D is unclear. There are 15 residues in the CDR3. V dropped 6 bases and J dropped 0 bases, with 14 bases sitting between them. CDR1 is MNHEY and CDR2 is SMNVEV in the germline V gene (reference sequence). Here the CDR3 reads CASREQINHQETQYF. CDR3 bases: TGTGCCAGCAGAGAACAGATAAACCACCAAGAGACCCAGTACTTC.

V is TRBV6-5 and J is TRBJ2-4; D is perhaps TRBD2 (6 bases). This CDR3 has 14 residues. The V and J ends lost 6 bases and 2 bases respectively, with 11 bases between them. Germline V gene data show CDR1 as MNHEY and CDR2 as SVGAGI. CDR3: CASRGGVSKNIQYF. The CDR3 DNA reads as TGTGCCAGCAGGGGAGGTGTATCCAAAAACATTCAGTACTTC.

This clone was recorded a few times. This chain joins TRBV7-3 and TRBJ2-3; 10 bases agree with TRBD1. This CDR3 is built from 14 residues. CDR1 and CDR2 (germline): SGHTA, FQGTGA. J was trimmed by 6 bases and V by 5 bases; bases with no gene match: 5. Here the CDR3 DNA reads TGTGCCAGCAGCCGGGACAGGGGTGGCGATACGCAGTATTTT. This encodes CASSRDRGGDTQYF.

The chain joins TRBV4-1 to TRBJ1-4; 8 nucleotides align to TRBD1. Per the germline V gene, CDR1 is MGHRA and CDR2 is YSYEKL. The CDR3 spans 15 residues. Trimming removed 4 bases from V and 4 bases from J; junction bases left unmatched: 5. The CDR3 is CASSRDRGNNEKLFF. The CDR3 DNA reads TGCGCCAGCAGCCGAGACAGGGGAAATAATGAAAAACTGTTTTTT.

CDR3 in amino acids: CASSHVRENTGELFF. CDR3 nucleotides: TGTGCCAGCAGCCACGTAAGAGAGAACACCGGGGAGCTGTTTTTT. The gene calls are TRBV5-6 and TRBJ2-2, with D hard to call. CDR1 and CDR2 (germline): SGHDT, YYEEEE. Deletions cut 4 bases from V and 1 base from J, with 11 bases between. The CDR3 consists of 15 residues.